This is a list of T cell receptor beta chains from one sample in a study of blood T cell repertoires in COVID-19. The method was immunoSEQ multiplex PCR; TCRdb's version includes in-frame clones alone and lacks a portion of them. Counted here are 250,000 to 300,000 clones, roughly 86% occurring once; the ten biggest clones make up around 0.92%. The material sequenced was PBMCs or T cells enriched from blood (not recorded which). These receptors came from a woman under 40 who had recovered from COVID-19. Both conserved end residues are part of each CDR3. The D gene is left open where the match is weak. A row's size may be missing; if present it is once, few, many or a size class.

j_gene	abundance	d_gene	v_gene	CDR3aa	CDR3nt
TRBJ2-7	-	-	TRBV3-1/TRBV3-2	CASSQEGGYEQYF	TGTGCCAGCAGCCAAGAAGGAGGATACGAGCAGTACTTC
TRBJ1-2	-	-	TRBV12-3/TRBV12-4	CASSRRGSYGYTF	TGTGCCAGCAGTCGCCGGGGGTCGTATGGCTACACCTTC
TRBJ2-7	-	-	TRBV6-5	CASADRYYEQYF	TGTGCCAGCGCTGACAGGTACTACGAGCAGTACTTC
TRBJ1-2	-	TRBD1	TRBV5-1	CASSTKGSSTGMNGYTF	TGCGCCAGTTCTACCAAGGGTTCTTCGACAGGGATGAATGGCTACACCTTC
TRBJ2-2	-	TRBD2	TRBV11-3	CASSHPGPAGAGELFF	TGTGCCAGCAGCCACCCGGGACCAGCGGGGGCCGGGGAGCTGTTTTTT
TRBJ2-3	-	TRBD1	TRBV3-1/TRBV3-2	CASSPRQGSDTQYF	TGTGCCAGCAGCCCCCGACAGGGGTCAGATACGCAGTATTTT
TRBJ1-5	-	-	TRBV6-2/TRBV6-3	CASSSQGNQPQHF	TGTGCCAGCAGTTCGCAGGGTAATCAGCCCCAGCATTTT
TRBJ2-5	-	TRBD2	TRBV5-4	CASSGGVQETQYF	TGTGCCAGCAGCGGGGGGGTCCAAGAGACCCAGTACTTC
TRBJ1-5	-	-	TRBV7-9	CASSFPRGSQHF	TGTGCCAGCAGCTTCCCCCGGGGGTCCCAGCATTTT
TRBJ1-2	-	-	TRBV11-3	CASSLDYEAGIRYGYTF	TGTGCCAGCAGCTTAGATTATGAGGCGGGGATCCGGTATGGCTACACCTTC
TRBJ2-7	-	-	TRBV10-2	CASSGGDSYEQYF	TGCGCCAGCAGCGGGGGGGACAGCTACGAGCAGTACTTC
TRBJ1-5	-	TRBD1	TRBV28	CASSPGQGASGYQPQHF	TGTGCCAGCAGCCCGGGACAGGGGGCATCAGGATATCAGCCCCAGCATTTT
TRBJ1-2	-	-	TRBV29-1	CSVNQGNANYGYTF	TGCAGCGTGAATCAGGGAAACGCCAACTATGGCTACACCTTC
TRBJ1-1	-	-	TRBV30	CAWKWEVGTLYPAFF	TGTGCCTGGAAGTGGGAGGTGGGGACGTTATATCCAGCTTTCTTT
TRBJ1-5	-	-	TRBV30	CAWAELNQPQHF	TGTGCCTGGGCCGAGCTTAACCAGCCCCAGCATTTT
TRBJ2-1	-	-	TRBV9	CASSVGITGGGRYNEQFF	TGTGCCAGCAGCGTAGGAATAACGGGAGGGGGCAGGTACAATGAGCAGTTCTTC
TRBJ1-5	-	TRBD1	TRBV5-1	CASSLGQGAGQPQHF	TGCGCCAGCAGCTTGGGACAGGGGGCTGGTCAGCCCCAGCATTTT
TRBJ1-5	-	TRBD1	TRBV18	CASSPGTGGDQPQHF	TGTGCCAGCTCACCTGGGACAGGGGGCGATCAGCCCCAGCATTTT
TRBJ2-1	-	TRBD2	TRBV19	CASQLTSGTLHLDNEQFF	TGTGCCAGCCAGTTGACTAGCGGTACCCTCCACCTAGACAATGAGCAGTTCTTC
TRBJ1-2	once	-	TRBV9	CASSVGLGGVTNYGYTF	TGTGCCAGCAGCGTAGGTTTGGGGGGAGTTACTAACTATGGCTACACCTTC
TRBJ2-3	-	TRBD1	TRBV27	CASSLTDRVTDTQYF	TGTGCCAGCAGTTTAACGGACAGGGTCACAGATACGCAGTATTTT
TRBJ2-6	-	TRBD1	TRBV4-1	CASSQPAGGVSGANVLTF	TGCGCCAGCAGCCAACCGGCAGGGGGCGTTTCTGGGGCCAACGTCCTGACTTTC
TRBJ1-4	-	-	TRBV11-2	CASSFVRGPTNEKLFF	TGTGCCAGCAGCTTCGTGCGGGGCCCCACTAATGAAAAACTGTTTTTT
TRBJ2-7	-	-	TRBV29-1	CSGWTDPYEQYF	TGCAGCGGTTGGACAGATCCCTACGAGCAGTACTTC
TRBJ2-7	once	-	TRBV5-6	CASSFGRLYEQYF	TGTGCCAGCAGCTTCGGCAGGCTCTACGAGCAGTACTTC
TRBJ2-1	-	TRBD1	TRBV19	CASSVGTGENEQFF	TGTGCCAGTAGTGTTGGGACAGGGGAGAATGAGCAGTTCTTC
TRBJ1-2	once	TRBD1	TRBV7-9	CASSYADRGSTGYTF	TGTGCCAGCAGCTACGCAGACAGGGGGTCCACTGGCTACACCTTC
TRBJ2-7	-	TRBD2	TRBV30	CAWSSRRLTSGEYEQYF	TGTGCCTGGAGTAGTAGGAGATTGACTAGCGGCGAATACGAGCAGTACTTC
TRBJ1-1	-	-	TRBV10-3	CAISESGSGAEAFF	TGTGCCATCAGTGAGTCGGGGTCGGGAGCTGAAGCTTTCTTT
TRBJ2-1	once	TRBD2	TRBV14	CASSQASGSFLGWANEQFF	TGTGCCAGCAGCCAAGCTAGCGGGAGTTTCCTGGGATGGGCCAATGAGCAGTTCTTC
TRBJ1-2	-	TRBD1	TRBV19	CASSIYYLDREDGYTF	TGTGCCAGTAGTATCTACTACCTGGACAGGGAGGATGGCTACACCTTC
TRBJ2-1	-	-	TRBV24-1	CATSDFTPGPGAVFF	TGTGCCACCAGTGATTTCACCCCTGGCCCGGGAGCGGTGTTCTTC
TRBJ1-4	-	-	TRBV14	CASSQGQVEKLFF	TGTGCCAGCAGCCAGGGACAAGTTGAAAAACTGTTTTTT
TRBJ1-2	-	-	TRBV29-1	CSVVGGGENYGYTF	TGCAGCGTTGTCGGGGGGGGCGAAAACTATGGCTACACCTTC
TRBJ2-4	-	-	TRBV21-1	CASSKGEGRGWTLDIQYF	TGTGCCAGCAGCAAAGGGGAGGGGAGAGGATGGACTCTGGACATTCAGTACTTC
TRBJ1-1	-	-	TRBV14	CASSQDLARISEAFF	TGTGCCAGCAGCCAAGATCTAGCCAGAATATCTGAAGCTTTCTTT
TRBJ2-1	-	-	TRBV9	CASSVGGREQFF	TGTGCCAGCAGCGTAGGGGGGCGAGAGCAGTTCTTC
TRBJ2-7	-	TRBD2	TRBV3-1/TRBV3-2	CASSHKTPISGRAVWPHEQYF	TGTGCCAGCAGCCACAAGACTCCTATCAGCGGGAGGGCCGTCTGGCCCCACGAGCAGTACTTC
TRBJ1-5	-	-	TRBV5-1	CASSLEGTGSNQPQHF	TGCGCCAGCAGCTTGGAAGGCACGGGGAGCAATCAGCCCCAGCATTTT